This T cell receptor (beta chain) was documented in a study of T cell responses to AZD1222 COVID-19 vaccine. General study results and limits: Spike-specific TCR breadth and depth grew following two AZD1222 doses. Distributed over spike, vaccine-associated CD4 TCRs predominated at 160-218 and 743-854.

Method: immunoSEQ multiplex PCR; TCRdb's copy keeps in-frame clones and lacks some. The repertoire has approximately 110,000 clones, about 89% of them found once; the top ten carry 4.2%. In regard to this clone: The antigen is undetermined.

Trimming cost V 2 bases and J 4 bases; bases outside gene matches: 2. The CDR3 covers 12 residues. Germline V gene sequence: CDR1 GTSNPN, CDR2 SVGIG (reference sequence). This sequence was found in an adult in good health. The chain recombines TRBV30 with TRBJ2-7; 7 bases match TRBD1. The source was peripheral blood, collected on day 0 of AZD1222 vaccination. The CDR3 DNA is TGTGCCTGGAGTAGCAGGGGGTACGAGCAGTACTTC. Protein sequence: CAWSSRGYEQYF.